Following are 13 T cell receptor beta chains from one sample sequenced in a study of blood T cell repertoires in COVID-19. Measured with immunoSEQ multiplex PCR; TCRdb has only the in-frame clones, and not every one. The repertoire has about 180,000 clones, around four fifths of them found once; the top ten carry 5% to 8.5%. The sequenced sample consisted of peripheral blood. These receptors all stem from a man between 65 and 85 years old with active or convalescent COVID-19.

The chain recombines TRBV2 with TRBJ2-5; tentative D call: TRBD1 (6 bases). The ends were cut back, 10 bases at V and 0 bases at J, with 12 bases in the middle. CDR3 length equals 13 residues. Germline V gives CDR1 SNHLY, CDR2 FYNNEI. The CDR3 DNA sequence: TGTGCCAATTCGGACAGATACCAAGAGACCCAGTACTTC. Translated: CANSDRYQETQYF.

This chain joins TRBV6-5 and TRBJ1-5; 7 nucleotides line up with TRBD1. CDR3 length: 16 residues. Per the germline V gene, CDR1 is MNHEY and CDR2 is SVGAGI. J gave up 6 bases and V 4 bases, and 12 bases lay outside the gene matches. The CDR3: CASSSFGTEVFQPQHF. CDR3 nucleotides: TGTGCCAGCAGTTCTTTCGGGACAGAAGTCTTTCAGCCCCAGCATTTT.

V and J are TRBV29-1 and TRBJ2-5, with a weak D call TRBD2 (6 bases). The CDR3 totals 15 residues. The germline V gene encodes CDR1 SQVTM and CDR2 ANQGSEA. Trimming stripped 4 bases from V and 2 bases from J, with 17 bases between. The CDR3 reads CSVVQNSGPQETQYF. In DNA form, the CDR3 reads TGCAGCGTTGTTCAGAATAGCGGACCACAAGAGACCCAGTACTTC. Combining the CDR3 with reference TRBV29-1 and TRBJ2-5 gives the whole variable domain SAVISQKPSRDICQRGTSLTIQCQVDSQVTMMFWYRQQPGQSLTLIATANQGSEATYESGFVIDKFPISRPNLTFSTLTVSNMSPEDSSIYLCSVVQNSGPQETQYFGPGTRLLVL.

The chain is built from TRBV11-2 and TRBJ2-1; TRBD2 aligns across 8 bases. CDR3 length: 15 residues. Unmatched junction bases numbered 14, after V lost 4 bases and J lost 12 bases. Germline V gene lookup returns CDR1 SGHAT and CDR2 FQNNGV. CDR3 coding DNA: TGTGCCAGCAGCTCTTTAGCGGGGAAGCTTGGGGGGCAGTTCTTC. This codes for CASSSLAGKLGGQFF.

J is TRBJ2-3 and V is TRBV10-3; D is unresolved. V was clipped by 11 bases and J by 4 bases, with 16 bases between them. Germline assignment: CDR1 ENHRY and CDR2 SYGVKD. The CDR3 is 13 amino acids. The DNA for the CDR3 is TGTGCCCTCTCGCCGGAAGAGGCAGATACGCAGTATTTT. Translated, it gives CALSPEEADTQYF.

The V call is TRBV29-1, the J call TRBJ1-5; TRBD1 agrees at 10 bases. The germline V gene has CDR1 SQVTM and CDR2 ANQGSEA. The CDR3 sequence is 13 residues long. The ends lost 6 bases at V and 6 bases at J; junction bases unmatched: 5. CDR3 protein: CSVDRGAGQPQHF. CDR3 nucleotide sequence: TGCAGCGTGGACAGGGGGGCCGGTCAGCCCCAGCATTTT.

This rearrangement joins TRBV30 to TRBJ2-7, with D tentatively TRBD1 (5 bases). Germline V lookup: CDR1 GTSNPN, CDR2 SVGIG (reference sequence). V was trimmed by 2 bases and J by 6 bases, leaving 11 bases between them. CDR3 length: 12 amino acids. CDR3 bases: TGTGCCTGGAGTTTAGGGCAGGGCGAGCAGTACTTC. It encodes CAWSLGQGEQYF.

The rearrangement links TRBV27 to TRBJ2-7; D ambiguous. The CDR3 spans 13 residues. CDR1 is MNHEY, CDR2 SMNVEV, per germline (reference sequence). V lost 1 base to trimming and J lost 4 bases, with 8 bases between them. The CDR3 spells CASSLFAEYEQYF. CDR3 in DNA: TGTGCCAGCAGTTTATTCGCAGAATACGAGCAGTACTTC.

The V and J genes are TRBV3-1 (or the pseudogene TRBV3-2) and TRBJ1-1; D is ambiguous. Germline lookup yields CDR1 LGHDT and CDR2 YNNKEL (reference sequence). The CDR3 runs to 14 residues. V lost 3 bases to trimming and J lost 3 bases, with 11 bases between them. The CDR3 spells CASSQRGWDTEAFF. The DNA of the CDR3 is TGTGCCAGCAGCCAGCGGGGTTGGGACACTGAAGCTTTCTTT.

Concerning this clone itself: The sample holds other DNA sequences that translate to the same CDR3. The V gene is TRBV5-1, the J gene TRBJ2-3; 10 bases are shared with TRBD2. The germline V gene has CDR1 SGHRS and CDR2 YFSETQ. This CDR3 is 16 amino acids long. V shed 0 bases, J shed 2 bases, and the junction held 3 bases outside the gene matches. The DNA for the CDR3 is TGCGCCAGCAGCTTGGGACTAGCGGGTTCCACAGATACGCAGTATTTT. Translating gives CASSLGLAGSTDTQYF.

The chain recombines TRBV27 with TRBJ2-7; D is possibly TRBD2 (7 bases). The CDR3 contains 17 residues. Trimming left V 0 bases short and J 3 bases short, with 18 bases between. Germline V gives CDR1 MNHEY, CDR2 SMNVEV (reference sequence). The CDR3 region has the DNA TGTGCCAGCAGTTTATCGGGTCGCGGGGGCAACCTCTACGAGCAGTACTTC. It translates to CASSLSGRGGNLYEQYF.

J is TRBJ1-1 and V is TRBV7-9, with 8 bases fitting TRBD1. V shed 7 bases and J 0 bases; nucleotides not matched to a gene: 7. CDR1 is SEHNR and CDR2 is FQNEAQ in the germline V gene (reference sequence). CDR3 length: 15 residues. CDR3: CASTRTGSMNTEAFF. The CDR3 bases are TGTGCCAGCACCCGGACAGGGAGCATGAACACTGAAGCTTTCTTT. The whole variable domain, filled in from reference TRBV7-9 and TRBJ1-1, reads DTGVSQNPRHKITKRGQNVTFRCDPISEHNRLYWYRQTLGQGPEFLTYFQNEAQLEKSRLLSDRFSAERPKGSFSTLEIQRTEQGDSAMYLCASTRTGSMNTEAFFGQGTRLTVV.

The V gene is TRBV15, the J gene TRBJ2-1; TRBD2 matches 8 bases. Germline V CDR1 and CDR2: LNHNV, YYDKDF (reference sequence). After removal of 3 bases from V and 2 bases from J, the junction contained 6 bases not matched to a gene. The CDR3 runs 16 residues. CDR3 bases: TGTGCCACCAGCAGGATCCTAGCGGGTACCTACAATGAGCAGTTCTTC. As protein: CATSRILAGTYNEQFF.